Listed below are T cell receptor beta chains from one sample, sequenced in a study of CD8+ T cells in alopecia areata. Data came from immunoSEQ multiplex PCR; TCRdb stores just in-frame clones and leaves some out. The sample gives around 100,000 clones, roughly 53% of which show up once; 8.8% is in the top ten. The sequenced sample consisted of CD4+ T cells sorted from blood. These receptors all stem from a human donor in good health. Both conserved end residues are part of each CDR3. A D gene is named only where the DNA matches it firmly. Rows may omit the clone size; those that give it use once, few, many or a size class.

d_gene,abundance,v_gene,j_gene,CDR3nt,CDR3aa
TRBD2,.,TRBV7-2,TRBJ2-1,TGTGCCAGCAGCCCAAGGGGGACTAGCGGGGGGCCCCCGCAGTTCTTC,CASSPRGTSGGPPQFF
.,.,TRBV4-2,TRBJ2-6,TGTGCCAGCAGCCAAGATAGAATGTTGGAGGGCTCGGCTGGGGCCAACGTCCTGACTTTC,CASSQDRMLEGSAGANVLTF
.,.,TRBV5-6,TRBJ1-1,TGTGCCAGCAGCTTGGGGGTCAACACTGAAGCTTTCTTT,CASSLGVNTEAFF
.,once,TRBV5-6,TRBJ1-1,TGTGCCAGCAGCTTGCAGATGAACACTGAAGCTTTCTTT,CASSLQMNTEAFF
.,.,TRBV18,TRBJ1-2,TGTGCCAGCTCACCAAGTTTTCAGGGGAGTCGCTACACCTTC,CASSPSFQGSRYTF
.,.,TRBV6-5,TRBJ2-7,TGTGCCAGCAGTTCCGACGGAACCTACGAGCAGTACTTC,CASSSDGTYEQYF
TRBD2,.,TRBV11-3,TRBJ2-1,TGTGCCAGCAGCTTAGTGTACAGCGGGGGTAACAATGAGCAGTTCTTC,CASSLVYSGGNNEQFF
TRBD2,.,TRBV5-6,TRBJ2-4,TGTGCCAGCAGCTGGGCTACCGGGACTAGCGGGGCCCTAAGTCAGTACTTC,CASSWATGTSGALSQYF
.,.,TRBV15,TRBJ1-1,TGTGCCACCAGCAAAGGGGGGAACACTGAAGCTTTCTTT,CATSKGGNTEAFF
.,.,TRBV15,TRBJ2-5,TGTGCCACCAGCAGAGATCTCGACAGACCTAAAGAGACCCAGTACTTC,CATSRDLDRPKETQYF